These 28 T cell receptor beta chains originate from one sample sequenced in a study of radiation and T cells in renal cell carcinoma. Time point described: blood 2 weeks post-SBRT. Treatment noted: 15 Gy SBRT to primary tumor, nephrectomy 4 weeks later. Here immunoSEQ multiplex PCR was the method, and the copy in TCRdb shows in-frame clones only, minus some. This sample yields 160,000 or so clones, of which roughly 86% are seen a single time; approximately 13% belongs to the top ten. Here the sequenced sample was blood, taken from a patient whose treatment included radiotherapy and nephrectomy. Receptors originate from a woman in her fifties or sixties with renal cell carcinoma.

The V gene is TRBV18, the J gene TRBJ2-4, with D possibly being TRBD1 or TRBD2 (5 bases each). The CDR3 contains 16 residues. The V gene's germline CDR1 is KGHSH and CDR2 LQKENI. Trimming cost V 4 bases and J 0 bases, with 13 bases left between them. The CDR3 spells CASSRRGPEAKNIQYF. The CDR3 DNA follows: TGTGCCAGCTCACGCCGGGGCCCCGAAGCCAAAAACATTCAGTACTTC. Using reference TRBV18 and TRBJ2-4 for the parts outside the CDR3, the full variable domain is NAGVMQNPRHLVRRRGQEARLRCSPMKGHSHVYWYRQLPEEGLKFMVYLQKENIIDESGMPKERFSAEFPKEGPSILRIQQVVRGDSAAYFCASSRRGPEAKNIQYFGAGTRLSVL.

The rearrangement uses TRBV6-1 and TRBJ2-1; D is perhaps TRBD2 (5 bases). Germline lookup yields CDR1 MNHNS and CDR2 SASEGT. The CDR3 is 17 amino acids. V was pared by 4 bases and J by 9 bases, with 25 bases between. As DNA, the CDR3 is TGTGCCAGCAGTGGGAGAGCAGGACGGGGTGACTCGGGTGAGCAGTTCTTC. This encodes CASSGRAGRGDSGEQFF.

This clone was recorded only once. The gene calls are TRBV4-3 and TRBJ1-1, with D maybe TRBD1 (6 bases). In germline, CDR1 is LGHNA, CDR2 YSLEER. This CDR3 is 14 amino acids long. Trimming pared 5 bases from V and 4 bases from J, leaving 14 bases between. CDR3 DNA sequence: TGCGCCAGCAGCTTTTCCCCACAGGGCACTGAAGCTTTCTTT. This translates into CASSFSPQGTEAFF.

The chain carries TRBV5-4 and TRBJ2-3, with TRBD1 matching 7 bases. Germline V gene lookup returns CDR1 SGHNT and CDR2 YYREEE (reference sequence). This CDR3 is 16 amino acids long. J lost 0 bases, V lost 4 bases, and 8 bases had no gene match. CDR3 bases: TGTGCCAGCAGCCTTGACAGGGTGGTAAGCACAGATACGCAGTATTTT. Translating it yields CASSLDRVVSTDTQYF.

The chain has TRBV7-8 and TRBJ1-1, with 7 positions matching TRBD1. V shed 3 bases, J shed 2 bases, and the junction held 6 bases outside the gene matches. Per the germline V gene, CDR1 is SGHVS and CDR2 is FQNEAQ. The CDR3 sequence is 15 residues long. CDR3 nucleotide sequence: TGTGCCAGCAGCTTGACAGGGCTATTAAACACTGAAGCTTTCTTT. It is translated as CASSLTGLLNTEAFF.

V gene TRBV2 combines with J gene TRBJ2-5; 8 bases agree with TRBD2. This CDR3 comprises 14 residues. V shed 7 bases, J shed 4 bases, and the junction held 8 bases outside the gene matches. Germline V gene lookup returns CDR1 SNHLY and CDR2 FYNNEI. The CDR3 loop is CASKAGGLRETQYF. The CDR3 bases are TGTGCCAGCAAGGCGGGGGGACTGCGAGAGACCCAGTACTTC.

The CDR3 bases are TGTGCCAGCAGCTCTGGTTGGACTGAAGCTTTCTTT. Encoded protein: CASSSGWTEAFF. This chain connects TRBV7-9 to TRBJ1-1, with no clear D. There are 12 residues in the CDR3. In germline, CDR1 is SEHNR, CDR2 FQNEAQ (reference sequence). Deletions cut 4 bases from V and 5 bases from J, with 8 bases between.

This clone showed up just once. V usage is TRBV6-1 and J usage is TRBJ1-2; 10 bases line up with TRBD1. The germline V gene has CDR1 MNHNS and CDR2 SASEGT. J lost 4 bases, V lost 7 bases, and 6 bases had no gene match. There are 14 residues in the CDR3. CDR3 amino acids: CASNSGTGAYGYTF. CDR3 in DNA: TGTGCCAGCAATAGCGGGACAGGGGCCTATGGCTACACCTTC.

This clone was seen a handful of times. V and J are TRBV5-4 and TRBJ1-5; TRBD1 matches 8 bases. Germline trimming cut 7 bases from V and 6 bases from J; bases unmatched to any gene: 9. Per germline, CDR1 SGHNT and CDR2 YYREEE (reference sequence). The CDR3 is made up of 14 amino acids. CDR3 bases: TGTGCCAGCTCTCTACAGGGGGACGGTCAGCCCCAGCATTTT. Translated: CASSLQGDGQPQHF.

J is TRBJ2-3 and V is TRBV5-4; D ambiguous. The V end lost 0 bases, the J end lost 1 base, and 12 bases lay between the germline ends. The CDR3 is made up of 16 amino acids. CDR1 is SGHNT and CDR2 is YYREEE in the germline V gene (reference sequence). In DNA, the CDR3 is TGTGCCAGCAGCTTGGCTGCTCGGCAGGGCACAGATACGCAGTATTTT. Translating gives CASSLAARQGTDTQYF.

The chain is built from TRBV5-1 and TRBJ1-1; D unresolved. Looked up from germline, CDR1 is SGHRS and CDR2 is YFSETQ. Trimming pared 4 bases from V and 1 base from J, leaving 17 bases between. This CDR3 is 16 amino acids long. CDR3 amino acids: CASSPALTLQNTEAFF. DNA of the CDR3: TGCGCCAGCAGCCCGGCCCTGACACTTCAGAACACTGAAGCTTTCTTT.

V usage is TRBV5-1 and J usage is TRBJ1-4; 7 nucleotides line up with TRBD1. The CDR3 totals 14 residues. Germline lookup yields CDR1 SGHRS and CDR2 YFSETQ. V lost 4 bases, J lost 7 bases, and 7 bases stayed unmatched. CDR3 DNA: TGCGCCAGCAGCCTAGGACAGGAGGGTGAAAAACTGTTTTTT. Protein sequence: CASSLGQEGEKLFF.

In DNA form, the CDR3 reads TGTGCCAGCAGCGTTGGACAGGGAAGCTCTGGAAACACCATATATTTT. Translating gives CASSVGQGSSGNTIYF. The rearrangement joins TRBV9 to TRBJ1-3, with 8 bases matching TRBD1. The CDR3 sequence is 16 residues long. CDR1 is SGDLS and CDR2 is YYNGEE in the germline V gene. Trimming cost V 2 bases and J 0 bases; bases outside gene matches: 4. Complete variable domain (other parts from reference TRBV9 and TRBJ1-3): DSGVTQTPKHLITATGQRVTLRCSPRSGDLSVYWYQQSLDQGLQFLIQYYNGEERAKGNILERFSAQQFPDLHSELNLSSLELGDSALYFCASSVGQGSSGNTIYFGEGSWLTVV.

This chain uses TRBV7-9 with TRBJ1-1, with D unclear. The CDR3 has 13 residues. The V end lost 0 bases, the J end lost 5 bases, and 7 bases lay between the germline ends. CDR1 and CDR2 from the germline V gene are SEHNR and FQNEAQ (reference sequence). In DNA form, the CDR3 reads TGTGCCAGCAGCTTAGCGATAGGGACTGAAGCTTTCTTT. As protein: CASSLAIGTEAFF. The complete variable domain, with remaining parts taken from reference TRBV7-9 and TRBJ1-1, reads DTGVSQNPRHKITKRGQNVTFRCDPISEHNRLYWYRQTLGQGPEFLTYFQNEAQLEKSRLLSDRFSAERPKGSFSTLEIQRTEQGDSAMYLCASSLAIGTEAFFGQGTRLTVV.

The gene calls are TRBV5-8 and TRBJ2-1; D might be TRBD1 or TRBD2, each matching 5 bases. Trimming left V 4 bases short and J 8 bases short, with 19 bases between. CDR1 and CDR2 from the germline V gene are SGHTS and YDEGEE. The CDR3 is made up of 15 amino acids. Here the CDR3 DNA reads TGTGCCAGCAGCATTCTAGGGACGCTGGGAGATGAGCAGTTCTTC. It codes for CASSILGTLGDEQFF.

The chain uses TRBV29-1 and TRBJ2-3, with 7 bases identical to TRBD2. V lost 2 bases, J lost 1 base, and 3 bases stayed unmatched. The germline gives CDR1 SQVTM, CDR2 ANQGSEA. This CDR3 region has 14 residues. DNA of the CDR3: TGCAGCGTTGAAAGAAGCGGGGGCACAGATACGCAGTATTTT. Residues: CSVERSGGTDTQYF.

This clone was counted once. This CDR3 is CASRSLGGQGGYGYTF. As DNA, the CDR3 is TGTGCCAGCCGAAGCTTAGGCGGACAGGGGGGCTATGGCTACACCTTC. This chain connects TRBV7-2 to TRBJ1-2, with 10 bases matching TRBD1. Germline lookup yields CDR1 SGHTA and CDR2 FQGNSA. Trimming cost V 8 bases and J 4 bases; bases outside gene matches: 13. The CDR3 length is 16 residues.

The rearrangement joins TRBV20-1 to TRBJ2-3; D call uncertain. V lost 4 bases, J lost 6 bases, and 8 bases lay in between. There are 11 residues in the CDR3. From germline, CDR1 is DFQATT and CDR2 SNEGSKA (reference sequence). Here the CDR3 DNA reads TGCAGTGCTACCGTCACGGATACGCAGTATTTT. The encoded protein is CSATVTDTQYF.

J is TRBJ1-6 and V is TRBV15, with unresolved D. Trimming cost V 1 base and J 7 bases, with 2 bases left between them. Germline V CDR1 and CDR2: LNHNV, YYDKDF (reference sequence). The CDR3 is made up of 12 amino acids. The CDR3 DNA follows: TGTGCCACCAGCAGAGTCAATTCACCCCTCCACTTT. The encoded protein is CATSRVNSPLHF.

The chain recombines TRBV6-5 with TRBJ1-1; maybe TRBD1 (6 bases). Germline V lookup: CDR1 MNHEY, CDR2 SVGAGI. Between the trimmed V and J ends, which lost 7 bases and 0 bases, there was a span of 15 bases. The CDR3 runs 15 residues. CDR3 DNA: TGTGCCAGCACTTCCTCGGACAGACTGAACACTGAAGCTTTCTTT. This codes for CASTSSDRLNTEAFF.

The V gene is TRBV6-6, the J gene TRBJ1-1, with 7 bases matching TRBD1. This CDR3 contains 15 residues. CDR1 is MNHNY, CDR2 SVGAGI, per germline (reference sequence). The junction had 15 bases not matched to a gene; V was cut back by 6 bases and J by 8 bases. The chain's CDR3 is CASSPTGPRRPEAFF. In nucleotides, the CDR3 is TGTGCCAGCAGCCCGACAGGGCCGCGTCGGCCGGAAGCTTTCTTT.

The V and J genes are TRBV7-8 and TRBJ1-6, with no clear D. CDR3 length equals 14 residues. V was clipped by 5 bases and J by 10 bases, with 15 bases between them. From germline, CDR1 is SGHVS and CDR2 FQNEAQ. Here the CDR3 reads CASSASGGNSPLHF. DNA of the CDR3: TGTGCCAGCAGCGCCTCGGGAGGAAACTCACCCCTCCACTTT.

This clone was detected only a few times. The CDR3 loop reads CSVYDRADTEAFF. CDR3 sequence (DNA): TGCAGCGTTTACGACAGGGCTGACACTGAAGCTTTCTTT. The genes are TRBV29-1 and TRBJ1-1, with 7 bases aligning to TRBD1. The CDR3 extends over 13 amino acids. The V gene's germline CDR1 is SQVTM and CDR2 ANQGSEA. J gave up 3 bases and V 5 bases, and 6 bases lay outside the gene matches.

This clone appeared many times. DNA for the CDR3: TGTGCCAGCAGCCAAAAGTGGGGGAACACTGAAGCTTTCTTT. It translates to CASSQKWGNTEAFF. The V gene is TRBV9, the J gene TRBJ1-1; D is uncertain. The CDR3 runs to 14 residues. V lost 4 bases and J lost 1, with 11 bases in between. The V gene's germline CDR1 is SGDLS and CDR2 YYNGEE.

The chain employs TRBV19 and TRBJ2-3; D is unresolved. The CDR3 spans 16 residues. Trimming removed 2 bases from V and 4 bases from J, with 16 bases in between. Germline CDR1 is LNHDA and CDR2 is SQIVND (reference sequence). CDR3 loop: CASSIRGLRQADTQYF. The DNA for the CDR3 is TGTGCCAGTAGTATAAGAGGATTACGGCAGGCAGATACGCAGTATTTT.

The gene calls are TRBV7-9 and TRBJ2-2; D is perhaps TRBD2 (6 bases). The CDR3 is made up of 16 amino acids. Trimming shortened V by 2 bases and J by 6 bases, and 16 bases separated the two germline ends. Germline lookup yields CDR1 SEHNR and CDR2 FQNEAQ (reference sequence). In nucleotides, the CDR3 is TGTGCCAGCAGCTTACCCCCCGGGGGTAGCGCCGGGGAGCTGTTTTTT. Its translation is CASSLPPGGSAGELFF.

The V call is TRBV5-1, the J call TRBJ2-7; D perhaps matches TRBD1 (5 bases). Germline lookup yields CDR1 SGHRS and CDR2 YFSETQ. V was trimmed by 0 bases and J by 12 bases, leaving 13 bases between them. The CDR3 has 12 amino acids. CDR3 amino acids: CASSLENGHLYF. In nucleotides, the CDR3 is TGCGCCAGCAGCTTGGAAAACGGACACCTGTACTTC.

This chain connects TRBV14 to TRBJ1-3; no reliable D call. The germline V gene has CDR1 SGHDN and CDR2 FVKESK. This CDR3 comprises 14 residues. V was trimmed by 8 bases and J by 0 bases, leaving 11 bases between them. CDR3 DNA sequence: TGTGCCAGCCGGCAAGCCTCCTCTGGAAACACCATATATTTT. As protein: CASRQASSGNTIYF.